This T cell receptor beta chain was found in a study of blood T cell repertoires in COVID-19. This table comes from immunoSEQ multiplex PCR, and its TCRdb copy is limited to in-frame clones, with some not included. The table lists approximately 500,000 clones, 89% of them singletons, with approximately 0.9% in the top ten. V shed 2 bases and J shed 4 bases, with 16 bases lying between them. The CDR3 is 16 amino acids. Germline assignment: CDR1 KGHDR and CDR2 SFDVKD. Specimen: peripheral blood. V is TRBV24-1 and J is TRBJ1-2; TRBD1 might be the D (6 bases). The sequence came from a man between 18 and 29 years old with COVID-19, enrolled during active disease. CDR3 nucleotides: TGTGCCACCAGTGATTCAGGGGCGAAGGGGCTCTATGGCTACACCTTC. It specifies CATSDSGAKGLYGYTF.